The clone carrying this T cell receptor beta chain was observed many times. Its target is not known. The record originates from a study of breast tumors, draining lymph nodes, adjacent tissues. Whole-study results and caveats: The lymph node origin of tumor T cells was framed as consistent with a hypothesis, not demonstrated. Luminal-like breast cancer showed significantly higher tumor–nontumor repertoire similarity than basal-like. Tumor TCR diversity was below lymph nodes but above nontumor tissue.

The lymph nodes were axillary draining lymph nodes from breast cancer patients. TCRdb called the multiplex PCR reads again in MiXCR, with one record for every CDR3 protein. Of nearly 200,000 distinct CDR3 sequences in the sample, around 29% were seen once. Sequenced: axillary lymph node tissue. The source of this sequence is a female donor with breast cancer. Some clones in this sample may be carry-over from other donors' samples.

This CDR3 is CSAGPLGAANEKLFF. The CDR3 DNA follows: TGCAGTGCTGGGCCGTTGGGGGCGGCTAATGAAAAACTGTTTTTT. The chain uses TRBV20-1 and TRBJ1-4; maybe TRBD1 (6 bases). CDR3 length equals 15 residues. From germline, CDR1 is DFQATT and CDR2 SNEGSKA (reference sequence). The V and J ends lost 5 bases and 3 bases respectively, with 16 bases between them.